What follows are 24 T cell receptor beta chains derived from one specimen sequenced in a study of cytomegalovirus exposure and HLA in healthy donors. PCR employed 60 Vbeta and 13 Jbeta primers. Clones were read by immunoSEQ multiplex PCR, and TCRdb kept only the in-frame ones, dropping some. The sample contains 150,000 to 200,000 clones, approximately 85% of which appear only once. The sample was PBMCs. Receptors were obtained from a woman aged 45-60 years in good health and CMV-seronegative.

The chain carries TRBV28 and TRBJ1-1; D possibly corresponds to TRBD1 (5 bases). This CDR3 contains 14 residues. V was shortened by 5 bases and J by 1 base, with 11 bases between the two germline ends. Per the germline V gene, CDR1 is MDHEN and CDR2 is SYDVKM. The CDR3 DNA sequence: TGTGCCAGCAGTCCACAGGATCGGAACACTGAAGCTTTCTTT. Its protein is CASSPQDRNTEAFF.

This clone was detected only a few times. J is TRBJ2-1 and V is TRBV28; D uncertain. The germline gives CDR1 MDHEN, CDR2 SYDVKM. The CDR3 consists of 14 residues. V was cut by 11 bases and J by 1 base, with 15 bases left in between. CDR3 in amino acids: CASLAEASYNEQFF. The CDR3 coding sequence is TGTGCCTCCTTAGCCGAAGCTTCCTACAATGAGCAGTTCTTC.

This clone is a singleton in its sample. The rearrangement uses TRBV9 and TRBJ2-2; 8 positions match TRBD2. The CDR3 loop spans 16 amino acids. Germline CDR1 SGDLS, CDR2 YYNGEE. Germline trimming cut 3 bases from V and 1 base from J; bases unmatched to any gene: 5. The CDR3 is CASSGSGIRNTGELFF. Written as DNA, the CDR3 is TGTGCCAGCAGCGGTAGCGGGATTAGGAACACCGGGGAGCTGTTTTTT.

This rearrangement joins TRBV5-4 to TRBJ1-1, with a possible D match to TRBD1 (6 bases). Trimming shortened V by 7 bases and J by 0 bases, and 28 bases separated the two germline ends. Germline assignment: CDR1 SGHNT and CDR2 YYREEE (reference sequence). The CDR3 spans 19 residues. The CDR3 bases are TGTGCCAGCTACCTTGGGGGGAGGGGGGGTGCGGGTTTGAACACTGAAGCTTTCTTT. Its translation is CASYLGGRGGAGLNTEAFF.

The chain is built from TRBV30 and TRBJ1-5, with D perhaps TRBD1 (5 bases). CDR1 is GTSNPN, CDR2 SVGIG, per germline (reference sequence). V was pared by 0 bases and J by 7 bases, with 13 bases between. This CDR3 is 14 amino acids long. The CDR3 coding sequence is TGTGCCTGGAGTGTACGGTCGCGGGGGCAGCCCCAGCATTTT. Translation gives CAWSVRSRGQPQHF. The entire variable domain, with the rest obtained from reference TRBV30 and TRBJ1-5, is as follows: SQTIHQWPATLVQPVGSPLSLECTVEGTSNPNLYWYRQAAGRGLQLLFYSVGIGQISSEVPQNLSASRPQDRQFILSSKKLLLSDSGFYLCAWSVRSRGQPQHFGDGTRLSIL.

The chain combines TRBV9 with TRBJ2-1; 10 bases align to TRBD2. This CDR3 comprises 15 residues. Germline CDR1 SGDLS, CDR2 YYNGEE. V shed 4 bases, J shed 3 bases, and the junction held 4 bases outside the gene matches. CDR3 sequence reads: CASSPSGRVYNEQFF. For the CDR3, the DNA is TGTGCCAGCAGCCCGAGCGGGAGGGTCTACAATGAGCAGTTCTTC.

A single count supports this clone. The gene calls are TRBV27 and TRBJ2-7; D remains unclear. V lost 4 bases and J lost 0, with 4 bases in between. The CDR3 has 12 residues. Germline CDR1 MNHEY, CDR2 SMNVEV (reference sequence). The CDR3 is CASSSSSYEQYF. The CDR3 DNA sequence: TGTGCCAGCAGTTCGAGCTCCTACGAGCAGTACTTC.

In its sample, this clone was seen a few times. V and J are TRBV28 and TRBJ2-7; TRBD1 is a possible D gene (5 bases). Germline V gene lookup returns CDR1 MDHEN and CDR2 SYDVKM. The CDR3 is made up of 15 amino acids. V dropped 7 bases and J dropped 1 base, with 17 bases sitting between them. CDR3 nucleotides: TGTGCCAGCACAGGAGACCTACAGGTTTCCTACGAGCAGTACTTC. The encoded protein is CASTGDLQVSYEQYF.

The DNA for the CDR3 is TGCGCCAGCAGTTGGGGGGGCCCTTACTACGAGCAGTACTTC. This sequence encodes CASSWGGPYYEQYF. The V and J genes are TRBV5-1 and TRBJ2-7, with D tentatively TRBD2 (7 bases). Trimming took off 5 bases at V and 3 bases at J, with 15 bases between the two ends. CDR1 is SGHRS and CDR2 is YFSETQ in the germline V gene. This CDR3 region has 14 residues.

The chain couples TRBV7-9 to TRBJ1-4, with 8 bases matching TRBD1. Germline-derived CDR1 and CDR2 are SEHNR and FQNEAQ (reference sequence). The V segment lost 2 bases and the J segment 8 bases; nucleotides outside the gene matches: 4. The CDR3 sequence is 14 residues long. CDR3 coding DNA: TGTGCCAGCAGCTTAACAGGGGGGGTAGAAAAACTGTTTTTT. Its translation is CASSLTGGVEKLFF.

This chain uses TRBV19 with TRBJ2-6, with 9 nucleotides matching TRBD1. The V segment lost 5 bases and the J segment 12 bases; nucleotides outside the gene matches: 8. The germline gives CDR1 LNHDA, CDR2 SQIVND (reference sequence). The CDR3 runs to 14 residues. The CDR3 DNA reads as TGTGCCAGTAGTGGGGGGGACAGGGTGTTCGTCCTGACTTTC. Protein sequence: CASSGGDRVFVLTF.

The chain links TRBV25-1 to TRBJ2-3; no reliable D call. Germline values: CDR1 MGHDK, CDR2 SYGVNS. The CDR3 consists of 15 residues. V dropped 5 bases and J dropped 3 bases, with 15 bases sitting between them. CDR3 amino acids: CASSHYLVGTDTQYF. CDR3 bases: TGTGCCAGCAGTCACTACCTAGTTGGAACAGATACGCAGTATTTT.

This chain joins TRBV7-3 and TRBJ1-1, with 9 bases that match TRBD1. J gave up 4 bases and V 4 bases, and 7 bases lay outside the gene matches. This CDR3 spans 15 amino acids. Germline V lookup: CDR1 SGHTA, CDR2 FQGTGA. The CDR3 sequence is CASSSPQGAGTEAFF. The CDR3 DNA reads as TGTGCCAGCAGCTCCCCACAGGGGGCAGGCACTGAAGCTTTCTTT.

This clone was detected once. CDR3 sequence: CASSPQSSEGLVYEQYF. CDR3 in DNA: TGTGCCAGCAGCCCTCAATCCTCGGAGGGACTGGTCTACGAGCAGTACTTC. The gene calls are TRBV7-6 and TRBJ2-5; D is possibly TRBD2 (6 bases). The J call may be incorrect, as the DNA end agrees better with TRBJ2-7. The CDR3 is 17 residues long. The V gene's germline CDR1 is SGHVS and CDR2 FNYEAQ.

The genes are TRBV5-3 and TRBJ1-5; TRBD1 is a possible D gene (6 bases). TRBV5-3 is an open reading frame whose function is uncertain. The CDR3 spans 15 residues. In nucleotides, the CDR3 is TGTGCTACTAAAGGGGGGGGAACCCGCAATCAGCCCCAGCATTTT. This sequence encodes CATKGGGTRNQPQHF.

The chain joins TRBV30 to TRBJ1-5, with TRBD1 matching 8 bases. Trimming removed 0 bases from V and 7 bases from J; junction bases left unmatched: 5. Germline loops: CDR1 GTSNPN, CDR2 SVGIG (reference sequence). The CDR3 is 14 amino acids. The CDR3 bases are TGTGCCTGGAGTGTAGGACAGGGAGGACAGCCCCAGCATTTT. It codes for CAWSVGQGGQPQHF.

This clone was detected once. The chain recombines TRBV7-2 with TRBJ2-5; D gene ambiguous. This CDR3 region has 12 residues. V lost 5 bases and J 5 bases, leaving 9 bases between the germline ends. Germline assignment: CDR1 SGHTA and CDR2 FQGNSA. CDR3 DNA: TGTGCCAGCAGCCAAGACACGGAGACCCAGTACTTC. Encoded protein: CASSQDTETQYF.

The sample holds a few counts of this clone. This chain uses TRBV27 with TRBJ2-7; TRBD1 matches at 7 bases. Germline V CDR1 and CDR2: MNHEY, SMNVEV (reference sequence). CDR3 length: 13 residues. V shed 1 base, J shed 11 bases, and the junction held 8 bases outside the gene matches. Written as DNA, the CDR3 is TGTGCCAGCAGTTTATGGCGACAGGGACAAAAGTACTTC. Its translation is CASSLWRQGQKYF.

CDR3 protein: CASSPGQAEIGAFF. Here the CDR3 DNA reads TGCGCCAGCAGCCCGGGACAGGCAGAGATTGGAGCTTTCTTT. This chain uses TRBV5-1 with TRBJ1-1; TRBD1 matches at 8 bases. The CDR3 runs to 14 residues. Germline CDR1 is SGHRS and CDR2 is YFSETQ. The ends lost 4 bases at V and 10 bases at J; junction bases unmatched: 12.

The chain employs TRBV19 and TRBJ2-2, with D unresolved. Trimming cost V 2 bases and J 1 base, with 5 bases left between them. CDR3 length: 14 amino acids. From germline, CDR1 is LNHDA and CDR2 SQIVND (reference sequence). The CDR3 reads CASSIPVNTGELFF. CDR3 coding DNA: TGTGCCAGTAGTATACCAGTGAACACCGGGGAGCTGTTTTTT.

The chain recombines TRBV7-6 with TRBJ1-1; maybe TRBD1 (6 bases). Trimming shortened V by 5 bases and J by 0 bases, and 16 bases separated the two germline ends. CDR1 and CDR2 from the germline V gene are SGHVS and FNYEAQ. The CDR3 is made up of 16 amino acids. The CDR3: CASSPRTVIMNTEAFF. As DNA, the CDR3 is TGTGCCAGCAGCCCACGGACAGTAATAATGAACACTGAAGCTTTCTTT. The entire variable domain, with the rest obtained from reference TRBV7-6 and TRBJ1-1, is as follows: GAGVSQSPRYKVTKRGQDVALRCDPISGHVSLYWYRQALGQGPEFLTYFNYEAQQDKSGLPNDRFSAERPEGSISTLTIQRTEQRDSAMYRCASSPRTVIMNTEAFFGQGTRLTVV.

The CDR3 nucleotides read TGTGCCATCAGTCCGACAGTTCTTCTGGCCTACGAGCAGTACTTC. It codes for CAISPTVLLAYEQYF. The V call is TRBV10-3, the J call TRBJ2-5; weak D call: TRBD1 (5 bases). The J call may be incorrect, as the DNA end agrees better with TRBJ2-7. The CDR3 runs 15 residues. CDR1 ENHRY and CDR2 SYGVKD come from the germline V gene.

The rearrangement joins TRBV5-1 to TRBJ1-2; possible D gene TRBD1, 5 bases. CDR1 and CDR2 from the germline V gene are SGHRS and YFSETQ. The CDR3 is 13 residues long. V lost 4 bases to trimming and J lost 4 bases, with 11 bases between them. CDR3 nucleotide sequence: TGCGCCAGCAGCCCCTCGGGGGGCTATGGCTACACCTTC. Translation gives CASSPSGGYGYTF.

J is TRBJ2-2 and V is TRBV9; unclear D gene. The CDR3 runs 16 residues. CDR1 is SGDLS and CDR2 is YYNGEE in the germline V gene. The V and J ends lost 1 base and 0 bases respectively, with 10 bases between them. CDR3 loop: CASSVFGGANTGELFF. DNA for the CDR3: TGTGCCAGCAGCGTATTCGGCGGAGCGAACACCGGGGAGCTGTTTTTT.